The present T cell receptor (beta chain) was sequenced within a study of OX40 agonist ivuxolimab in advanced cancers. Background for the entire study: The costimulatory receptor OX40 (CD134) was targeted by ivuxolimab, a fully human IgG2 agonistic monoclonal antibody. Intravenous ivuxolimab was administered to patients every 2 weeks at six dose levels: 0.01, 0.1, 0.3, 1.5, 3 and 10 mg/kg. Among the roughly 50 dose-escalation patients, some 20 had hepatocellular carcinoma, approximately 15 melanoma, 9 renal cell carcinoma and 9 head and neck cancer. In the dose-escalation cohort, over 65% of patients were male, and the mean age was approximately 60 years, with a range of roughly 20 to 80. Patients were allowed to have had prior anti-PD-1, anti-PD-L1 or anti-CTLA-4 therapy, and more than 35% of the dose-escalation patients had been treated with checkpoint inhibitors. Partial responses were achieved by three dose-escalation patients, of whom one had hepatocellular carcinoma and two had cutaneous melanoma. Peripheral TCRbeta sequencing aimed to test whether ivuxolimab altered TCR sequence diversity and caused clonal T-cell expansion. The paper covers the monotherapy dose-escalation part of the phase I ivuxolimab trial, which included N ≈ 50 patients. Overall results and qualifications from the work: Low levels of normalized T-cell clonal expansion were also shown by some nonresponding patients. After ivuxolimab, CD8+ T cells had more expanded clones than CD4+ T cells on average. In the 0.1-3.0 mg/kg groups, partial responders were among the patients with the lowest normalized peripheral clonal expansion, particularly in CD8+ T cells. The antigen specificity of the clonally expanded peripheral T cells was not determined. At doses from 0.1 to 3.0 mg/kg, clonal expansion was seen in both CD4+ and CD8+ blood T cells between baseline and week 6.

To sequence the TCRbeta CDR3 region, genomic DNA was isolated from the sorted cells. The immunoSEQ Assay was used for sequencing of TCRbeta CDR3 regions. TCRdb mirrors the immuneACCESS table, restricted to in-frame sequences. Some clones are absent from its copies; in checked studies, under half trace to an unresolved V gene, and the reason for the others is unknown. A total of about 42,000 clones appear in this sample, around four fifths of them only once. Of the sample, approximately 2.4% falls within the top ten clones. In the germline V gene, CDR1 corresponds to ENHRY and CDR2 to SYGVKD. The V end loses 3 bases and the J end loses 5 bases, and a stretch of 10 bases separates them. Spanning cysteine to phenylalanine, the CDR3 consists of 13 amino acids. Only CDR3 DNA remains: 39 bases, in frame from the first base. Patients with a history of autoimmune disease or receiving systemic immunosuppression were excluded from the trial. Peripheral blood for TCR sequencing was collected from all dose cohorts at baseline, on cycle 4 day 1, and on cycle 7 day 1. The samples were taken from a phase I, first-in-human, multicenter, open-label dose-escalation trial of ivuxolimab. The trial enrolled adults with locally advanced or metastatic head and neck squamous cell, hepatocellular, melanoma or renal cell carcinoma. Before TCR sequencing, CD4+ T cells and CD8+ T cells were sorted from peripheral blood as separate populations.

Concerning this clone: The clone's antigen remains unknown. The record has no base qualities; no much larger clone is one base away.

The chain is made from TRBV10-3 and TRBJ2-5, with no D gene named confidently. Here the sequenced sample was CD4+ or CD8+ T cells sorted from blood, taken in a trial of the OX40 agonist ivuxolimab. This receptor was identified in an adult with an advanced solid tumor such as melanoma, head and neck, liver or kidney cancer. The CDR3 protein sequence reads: CAISDGSAETQYF. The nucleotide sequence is TGTGCCATCAGTGATGGTAGTGCTGAGACCCAGTACTTC.